The source of this TCR beta chain is a study of T-cell memory formation after mild COVID-19. TCRdb processed the 5' RACE reads anew with MiXCR; each CDR3 protein has one entry. Found here are around 320,000 distinct CDR3 sequences, roughly a fifth of them singletons; the top ten hold approximately 21%. The trim removed 6 bases at V and 1 base at J, leaving 6 bases unmatched. The CDR3 is 15 residues long. Sequencing was done on a sample of PBMCs or a T cell subset sorted from them (not recorded which). This sequence originates from a man younger than 35 who had mild COVID-19 (a few samples of this study predate the infection). Cell type and time point are not known. V is TRBV12-3 or TRBV12-4 and J is TRBJ2-3; the match to TRBD2 covers 8 bases. The CDR3 spells CASSPTSGRTDTQYF. The CDR3 nucleotides are TGTGCCAGCAGCCCTACTAGCGGACGCACAGATACGCAGTATTTT.